This T cell receptor beta chain was retrieved from a study of molecular identifiers for immune sequencing clone quantification. The CDR3 contains 17 residues. CDR1 is ENHRY and CDR2 is SYGVKD in the germline V gene. V was clipped by 3 bases and J by 7 bases; unmatched bases: 11. TCRdb itself ran the PCR reads through MiXCR, one entry per CDR3 protein. The sample shows 85,000 to 90,000 distinct CDR3 sequences, approximately 23% of them seen only once. Sequencing was carried out using naive CD8+ T cells from blood, with Jurkat cell RNA spiked in. Indicated subset: FACS-sorted CD8+CD4-CCR7+CD45RA+ naive T cells. The genes are TRBV10-3 and TRBJ2-1, with TRBD2 identical over 11 bases. This sequence was found in a human donor in good health. Some libraries in this study had Jurkat cell RNA spiked in. CDR3 DNA sequence: TGTGCCATCAGTGACCCACTAGCGGGAGTTCGAGGTAATGAGCAGTTCTTC. Residues: CAISDPLAGVRGNEQFF.